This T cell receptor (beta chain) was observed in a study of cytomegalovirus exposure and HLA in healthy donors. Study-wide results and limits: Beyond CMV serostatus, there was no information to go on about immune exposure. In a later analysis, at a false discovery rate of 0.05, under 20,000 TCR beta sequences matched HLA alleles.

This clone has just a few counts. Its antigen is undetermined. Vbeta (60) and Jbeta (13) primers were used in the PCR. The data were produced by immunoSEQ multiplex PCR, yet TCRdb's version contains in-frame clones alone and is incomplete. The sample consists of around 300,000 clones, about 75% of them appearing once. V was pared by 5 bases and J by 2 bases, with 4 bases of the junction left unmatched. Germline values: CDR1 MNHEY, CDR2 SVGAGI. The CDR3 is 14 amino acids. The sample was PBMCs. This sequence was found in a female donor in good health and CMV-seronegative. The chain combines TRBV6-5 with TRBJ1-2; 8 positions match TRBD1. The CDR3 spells CASSPYRGNYGYTF. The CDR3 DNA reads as TGTGCCAGCAGTCCCTACAGGGGGAACTATGGCTACACCTTC.